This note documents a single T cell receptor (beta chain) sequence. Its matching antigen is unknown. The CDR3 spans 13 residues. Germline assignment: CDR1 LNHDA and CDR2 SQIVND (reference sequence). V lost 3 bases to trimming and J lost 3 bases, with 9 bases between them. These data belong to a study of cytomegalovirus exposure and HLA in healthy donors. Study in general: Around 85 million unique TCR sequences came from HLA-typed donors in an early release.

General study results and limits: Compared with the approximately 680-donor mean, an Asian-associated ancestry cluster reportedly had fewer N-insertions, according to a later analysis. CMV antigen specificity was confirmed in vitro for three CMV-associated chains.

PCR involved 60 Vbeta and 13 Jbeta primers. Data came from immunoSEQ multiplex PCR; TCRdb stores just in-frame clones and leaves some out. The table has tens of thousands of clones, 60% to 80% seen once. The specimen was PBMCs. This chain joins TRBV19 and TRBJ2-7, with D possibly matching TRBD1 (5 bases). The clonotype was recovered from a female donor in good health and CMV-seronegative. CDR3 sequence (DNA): TGTGCCAGTAGTATTCAGGGCAGCTACGAGCAGTACTTC. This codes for CASSIQGSYEQYF. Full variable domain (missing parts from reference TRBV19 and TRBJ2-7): DGGITQSPKYLFRKEGQNVTLSCEQNLNHDAMYWYRQDPGQGLRLIYYSQIVNDFQKGDIAEGYSVSREKKESFPLTVTSAQKNPTAFYLCASSIQGSYEQYFGPGTRLTVT.